This TCR beta chain originates from a study of molecular identifiers for immune sequencing clone quantification. Study-level information: In the replicates, RNA derived from about 20,000 or 100,000 naive CD8 cells was divided into five parts, and four were sequenced.

In TCRdb, the PCR reads were re-called with MiXCR into one record per CDR3 protein. The sample has 400,000 to 600,000 distinct CDR3 sequences, about a fifth seen once. This clonotype was detected only a few times. Libraries from naive CD8 cells were generated from 20,000 to 1,000,000 sorted cells (with 10%, 30% or 50% RNA). For naive CD8 T cells, sorting used the CD8+CD4-CCR7+CD45RA+ phenotype. Germline CDR1 is SEHNR and CDR2 is FQNEAQ (reference sequence). The CDR3 runs to 14 residues. V lost 0 bases and J 9 bases, leaving 12 bases between the germline ends. The material sequenced was naive CD8+ T cells from blood, with Jurkat cell RNA spiked in. Regarding subset: FACS-sorted CD8+CD4-CCR7+CD45RA+ naive T cells. The TCR originated in a human donor in good health. Some libraries in this study had Jurkat cell RNA spiked in. This chain joins TRBV7-9 and TRBJ2-1; no reliable D call. The CDR3 reads CASSLAVARVEQFF. The CDR3 DNA reads TGTGCCAGCAGCTTAGCGGTTGCTAGAGTTGAGCAGTTCTTC.